This record covers a single T cell receptor (beta chain). Its antigen is currently unknown. The CDR3 covers 14 residues. Trimming shortened V by 0 bases and J by 2 bases, and 8 bases separated the two germline ends. Germline V CDR1 and CDR2: SGHNT, YYREEE (reference sequence). Donors comprised only Caucasian adults living in Nashville, Tennessee. This table comes from immunoSEQ multiplex PCR, and its TCRdb copy is limited to in-frame clones, with some not included. The sample carries millions of clones, around nine tenths recorded once. These data belong to a study of shared clonotypes between healthy human individuals. Study observations and caveats: Expectations were that clonotype sharing among donors would be affected by sequencing depth. A handful of donors shared around 5.1% of their naive CD4 clonotypes. The rarefaction results pointed to incomplete sorted-subset sequencing despite large depth.

V and J are TRBV5-4 and TRBJ1-2, with D uncertain. This receptor was taken from a man between 18 and 29 years old in good health. The sequencing sample was made of naive CD4+ T cells sorted from blood. Subset denoted: CD45RA+ positively selected. CDR3 nucleotides: TGTGCCAGCAGCTTGGTTGAAGACAACTATGGCTACACCTTC. It is translated as CASSLVEDNYGYTF.